This TCR beta chain was sequenced for a study of OX40 agonist ivuxolimab in advanced cancers. Whole-study findings and limits: Antigen specificity was not determined for the expanded peripheral T cells.

The assay was immunoSEQ multiplex PCR, and TCRdb's table has in-frame clones only and misses some. The sample lists roughly 70,000 clones, 70% to 90% occurring once. The CDR3 consists of 16 residues. The V gene lost 3 bases and the J gene lost 2 bases, with 16 bases spanning the gap. From germline, CDR1 is SGHNT and CDR2 YYREEE (reference sequence). Drawing of blood for sampling happened at baseline, at cycle 4 day 1, and at cycle 7 day 1. A word on this clone: The antigen is unknown.

The genes are TRBV5-4 and TRBJ2-3, with a weak D call TRBD2 (6 bases). The material sequenced was CD4+ or CD8+ T cells sorted from blood, taken in a trial of the OX40 agonist ivuxolimab. This clonotype was sampled from an adult with an advanced solid tumor such as melanoma, head and neck, liver or kidney cancer. The CDR3 bases are TGTGCCAGCAGCTCCAGCAGCGGGTTCCACACAGATACGCAGTATTTT. Translating it yields CASSSSSGFHTDTQYF.